This TCR beta chain is from a study of cytomegalovirus exposure and HLA in healthy donors. Study-level results: Later, TCR association rates were found to vary by HLA locus, highest for DRB1 and lowest for HLA-C. Sequencing had likely introduced a cluster of highly shared sequence variants as an artifact. A prior analysis recorded that most TCR beta V segments were productive about 87% or about 30% of the time.

The donors, nominally healthy at sampling, likely had unrecorded immune exposures. Primers: 60 Vbeta forward and 13 Jbeta reverse. This table comes from immunoSEQ multiplex PCR, and its TCRdb copy is limited to in-frame clones, with some not included. The data contain some 200,000 clones, under 70% of them singletons. This CDR3 region has 12 residues. Per germline, CDR1 SEHNR and CDR2 FQNEAQ (reference sequence). The junction had 3 bases not matched to a gene; V was cut back by 8 bases and J by 4 bases. A word on this clone: Its specificity is not known.

This clonotype was sampled from a man aged 35 to 55 in good health and CMV-seropositive. The V and J genes are TRBV7-9 and TRBJ2-3; 7 positions agree with TRBD2. Material: PBMCs. The CDR3 coding sequence is TGTGCCAGCTTCCGGGGGGCAGATACGCAGTATTTT. Protein product: CASFRGADTQYF.